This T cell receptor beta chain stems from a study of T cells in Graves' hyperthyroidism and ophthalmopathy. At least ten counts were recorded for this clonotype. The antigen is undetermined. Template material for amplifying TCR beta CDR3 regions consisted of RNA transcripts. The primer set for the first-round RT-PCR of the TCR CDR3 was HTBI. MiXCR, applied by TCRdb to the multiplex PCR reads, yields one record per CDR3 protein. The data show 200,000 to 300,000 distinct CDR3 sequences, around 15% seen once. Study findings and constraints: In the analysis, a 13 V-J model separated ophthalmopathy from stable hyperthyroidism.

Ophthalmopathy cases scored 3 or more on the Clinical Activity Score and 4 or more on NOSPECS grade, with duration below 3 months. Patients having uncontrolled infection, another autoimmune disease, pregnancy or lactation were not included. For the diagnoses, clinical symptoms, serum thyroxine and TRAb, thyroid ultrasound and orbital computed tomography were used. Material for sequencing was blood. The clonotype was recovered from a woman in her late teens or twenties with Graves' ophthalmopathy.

CDR3 coding DNA: TGTGCCAGCAGCTTGGACCACCCGGCCTACAATGAGCAGTTCTTC. It is translated as CASSLDHPAYNEQFF. This rearrangement joins TRBV7-9 to TRBJ2-1; the D is unclear. This CDR3 has 15 amino acids. V dropped 3 bases and J dropped 2 bases, with 11 bases sitting between them. Germline V gene sequence: CDR1 SEHNR, CDR2 FQNEAQ (reference sequence).